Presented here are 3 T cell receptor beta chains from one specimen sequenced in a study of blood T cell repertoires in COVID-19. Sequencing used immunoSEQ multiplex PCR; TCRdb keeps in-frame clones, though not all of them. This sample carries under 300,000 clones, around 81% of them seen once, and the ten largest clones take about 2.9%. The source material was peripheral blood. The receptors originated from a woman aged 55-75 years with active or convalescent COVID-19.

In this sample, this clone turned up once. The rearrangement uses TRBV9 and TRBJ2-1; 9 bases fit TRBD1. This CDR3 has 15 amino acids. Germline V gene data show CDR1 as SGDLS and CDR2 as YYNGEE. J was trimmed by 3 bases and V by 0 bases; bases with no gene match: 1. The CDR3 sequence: CASSVVGQGYNEQFF. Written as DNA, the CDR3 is TGTGCCAGCAGCGTAGTGGGACAGGGCTACAATGAGCAGTTCTTC. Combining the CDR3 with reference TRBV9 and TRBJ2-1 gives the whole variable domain DSGVTQTPKHLITATGQRVTLRCSPRSGDLSVYWYQQSLDQGLQFLIQYYNGEERAKGNILERFSAQQFPDLHSELNLSSLELGDSALYFCASSVVGQGYNEQFFGPGTRLTVL.

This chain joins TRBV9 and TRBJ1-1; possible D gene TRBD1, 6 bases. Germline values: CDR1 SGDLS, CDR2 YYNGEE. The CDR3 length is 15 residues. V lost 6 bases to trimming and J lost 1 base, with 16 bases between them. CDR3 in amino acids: CASTEMGRGNTEAFF. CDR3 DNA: TGTGCCAGCACCGAAATGGGCAGGGGGAACACTGAAGCTTTCTTT.

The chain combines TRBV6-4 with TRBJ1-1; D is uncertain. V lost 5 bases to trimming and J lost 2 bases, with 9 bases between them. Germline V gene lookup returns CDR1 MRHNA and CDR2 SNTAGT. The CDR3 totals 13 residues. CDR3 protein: CASSKEINTEAFF. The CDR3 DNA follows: TGTGCCAGCAGTAAGGAGATAAACACTGAAGCTTTCTTT.